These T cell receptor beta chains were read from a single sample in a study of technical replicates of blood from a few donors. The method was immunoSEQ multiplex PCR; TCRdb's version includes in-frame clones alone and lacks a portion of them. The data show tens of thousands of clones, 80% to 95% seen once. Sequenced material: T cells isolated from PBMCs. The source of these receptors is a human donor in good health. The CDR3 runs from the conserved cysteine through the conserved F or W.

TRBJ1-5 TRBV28 CASSNRDVNQPQHF
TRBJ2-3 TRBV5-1 CASRGGQGNTDTQYF
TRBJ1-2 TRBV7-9 CASSGGGTNYGYTF
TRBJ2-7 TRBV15 CATSRPGQVIEQYF
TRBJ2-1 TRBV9 CASSVPPRVDEQFF
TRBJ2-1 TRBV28 CASLGDLAEQFF
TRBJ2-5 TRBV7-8 CASSSVLETQYF
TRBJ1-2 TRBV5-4 CASSLVQGARGYTF
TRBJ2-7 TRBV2 CASSETSYEQYF
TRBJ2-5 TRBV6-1 CASSEAGRKETQYF
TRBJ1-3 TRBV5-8 CASSLGQNSGNTIYF
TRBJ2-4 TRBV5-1 CASSLEIRRDFKNIQYF
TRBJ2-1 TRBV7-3 CASSASGSNEQFF
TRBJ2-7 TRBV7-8 CASSHDSGTSRAYEQYF
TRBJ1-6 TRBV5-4 CASKTDRGPNSPLHF
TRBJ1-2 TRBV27 CASSLSIETGALYGYTF
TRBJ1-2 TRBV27 CASSPTAGAYGYTF
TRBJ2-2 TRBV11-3 CASQGNTGELFF
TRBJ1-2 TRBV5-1 CASSLGTANYGYTF
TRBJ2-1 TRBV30 CAWSVLRGNGQFF
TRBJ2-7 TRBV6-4 CASSIFCLAVFIYEQYF
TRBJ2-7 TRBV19 CATWDRTSYEQYF
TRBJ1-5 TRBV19 CASTMEGISNQPQHF
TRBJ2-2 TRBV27 CASSSTGGGELFF
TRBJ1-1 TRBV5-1 CASSLSGFNTEAFF
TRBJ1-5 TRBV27 CASSRTTGLNQPQHF
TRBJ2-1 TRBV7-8 CASSNPVASGRAEQFF
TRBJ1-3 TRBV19 CASSIDHGGPGSGNTIYF
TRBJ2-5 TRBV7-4 CASSYGTGEETQYF
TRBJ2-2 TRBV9 CASSATGGLNTGELFF
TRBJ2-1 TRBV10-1 CASRASPYNEQFF
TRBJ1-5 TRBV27 CASSPLGQATPQPQHF
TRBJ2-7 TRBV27 CASSLRSSGSILEQYF
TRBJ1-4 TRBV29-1 CSVEGVNDEKLFF
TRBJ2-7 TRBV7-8 CASSLTGAGEQYF
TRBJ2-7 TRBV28 CASSLTGLAGLYEQYF
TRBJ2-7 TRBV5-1 CASSLTSGSYEQYF
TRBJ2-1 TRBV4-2 CASSPGTSGYNEQFF
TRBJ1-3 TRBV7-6 CASSPREGAGNTIYF
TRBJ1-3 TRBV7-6 CASTLQGFSGNTIYF
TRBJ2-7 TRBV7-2 CASSLASDSSYEQYF
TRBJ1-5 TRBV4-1 CASSQGHDGGQHSNQPQHF
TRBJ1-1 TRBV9 CASSETGGWVNTEAFF
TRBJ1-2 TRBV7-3 CASSSGTGTYGYTF
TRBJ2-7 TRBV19 CASSIAGALYEQYF
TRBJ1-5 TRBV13 CASSLGGGGNQPQHF
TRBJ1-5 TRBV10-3 CANASQGVGNQPQHF
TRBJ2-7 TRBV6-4 CASSDTYSYEQYF
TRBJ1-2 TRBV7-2 CASSLGIGGDGYTF
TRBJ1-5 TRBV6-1 CASSAEGGNQPQHF
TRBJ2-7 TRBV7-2 CASSAVGLAYEQYF
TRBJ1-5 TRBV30 CAWSARTGTGLNQPQHF